This TCR beta chain was recorded in a study of blood T cells in healthy people across ages (dated by TCRdb to the mid-2010s). With regard to the full study: Template switching captured roughly one uniquely barcoded TCR beta cDNA molecule per two T cells in model experiments. The study measured age-related changes in TCR beta repertoire diversity using deep sequencing normalized with unique cDNA molecular identifiers. Donors were grouped into four age groups: young (average about 15 years), middle-aged (39), aged (roughly 62) and long-lived (around 80). Donors of different ages were randomly distributed across sequencing lanes to avoid experimental bias. For two donors (one aged 18 to 30 and one aged 80 or older), the study analyzed two additional independent replicas of 1 million unique cDNA reads from the same blood draw.

As to this clonotype: The clone's antigen remains unknown. Base qualities are not at hand, and no much larger clone is one base apart.

CDR1 SNHLY and CDR2 FYNNEI were looked up in the germline V gene. Counted from cysteine to phenylalanine, this CDR3 has 15 amino acids. Only the CDR3 part of the read is kept: 45 bases, read in frame from the first base. Germline trimming amounts to 7 bases on V and 3 bases on J, with 5 as the count of junction bases outside the gene matches. The library was prepared using 5' RACE. Sequencer: Illumina HiSeq 2500. The second PCR ran for roughly 7 to 11 cycles and used a J-beta primer mix along with a sample-barcoded 5' primer. A template-switch 5' adaptor carrying 12 random nucleotides introduced a unique molecular identifier onto each TCR beta cDNA molecule. Each sample yielded at least 3 million CDR3-containing paired-end reads. First-strand cDNA was synthesized from all RNA with the Mint cDNA synthesis kit, primed by a TRBC-specific oligonucleotide. After uracil-DNA glycosylase treatment, a first 18-cycle PCR used universal primers M1SS and BC2_uni_R on all cDNA. The authors processed their data as follows. Each sample was normalized by randomly selecting 1 million high-quality reads, each carrying a distinct molecular identifier. Reads with shared molecular identifiers were discarded instead of being binned into consensus sequences. MiTCR, set to a Q25 quality threshold and the strictest error-elimination algorithm, was used for CDR3 identification, clonotype clustering and error correction. A nonparametric unseen species model with Euler transformation was used to estimate a lower bound on total TCR beta diversity. The public reads were reanalyzed by TCRdb: fastp trimming at Q25, MiXCR alignment, in-frame beta chains only. Entries are consolidated by CDR3 protein sequence, retaining the most common genes and DNA. For this entry, the V and J calls and clone size follow TCRdb and not the study's own pipeline. For this sample the table gives around 690,000 distinct CDR3 sequences, of which 58% were detected only once. The ten most abundant clones make up approximately 40% of the sample.

Here is what the overall study found, with its caveats: Estimates of total diversity based on one million sequenced T cells were considered lower bounds and underestimates. Observed TCR beta diversity per million T cells fell roughly linearly with age, and a significant reduction was already apparent by age roughly 40. Compared with the aged group, more naive CD4+ T cells, fewer expanded clones and increased TCR diversity were shown by the long-lived group, suggesting age selection. Bulk unsorted PBMC profiling prevented conclusive comparison of naive and antigen-experienced compartments. Because donor CMV infection status was unknown, age-related changes in expanded clonotypes were potentially confounded. There was a strong correlation between observed TCR beta diversity and the percentage of naive T cells measured by flow cytometry.

Systemically healthy Caucasian individuals from Russia, around 38 in total and aged roughly 6 to 95 years, were included as donors. Around 9.7 milliliters of peripheral blood were collected from each donor into EDTA-treated Vacutainer tubes. PBMCs were isolated by Ficoll-Paque density-gradient centrifugation, with at least 6.5 million obtained per sample. Trizol reagent was used to extract total RNA from the PBMCs, yielding at least 6 micrograms per sample. For every donor, an aliquot of PBMCs went through flow cytometry to measure the percentages of naive CD45RAhigh/CD27high T cells. Sequencing was performed on blood. This TCR came from a man in his sixties in good health. The chain was built from TRBV2 and TRBJ2-3; TRBD2 lines up with 12 middle nucleotides. The CDR3 sequence is CASTILAGGTDTQYF. The sequenced DNA is TGTGCCAGCACTATACTAGCGGGAGGAACAGATACGCAGTATTTT.